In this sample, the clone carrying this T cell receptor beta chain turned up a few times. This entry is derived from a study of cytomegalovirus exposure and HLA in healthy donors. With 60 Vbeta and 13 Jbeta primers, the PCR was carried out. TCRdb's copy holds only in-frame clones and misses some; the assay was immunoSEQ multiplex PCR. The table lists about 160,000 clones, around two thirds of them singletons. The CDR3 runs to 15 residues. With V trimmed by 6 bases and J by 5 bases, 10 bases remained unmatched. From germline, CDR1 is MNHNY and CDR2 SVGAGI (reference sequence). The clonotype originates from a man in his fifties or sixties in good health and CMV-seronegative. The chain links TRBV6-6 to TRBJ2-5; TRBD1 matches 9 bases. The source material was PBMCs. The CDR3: CASRRGQGSVETQYF. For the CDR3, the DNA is TGTGCCAGCAGACGTGGACAGGGGAGTGTGGAGACCCAGTACTTC.